Listed below are T cell receptor beta chains from one sample, sequenced in a study of blood T cell repertoires in COVID-19. Method: immunoSEQ multiplex PCR; TCRdb's copy keeps in-frame clones and lacks some. This table holds about 220,000 clones, approximately 86% found once. Material for sequencing was peripheral blood. These receptors were obtained from a woman aged 30 to 39 who had recovered from COVID-19. CDR3s include the opening cysteine and the closing phenylalanine or tryptophan. A D gene is named only where the DNA matches it firmly. A row's size may be missing; if present it is once, few, many or a size class.

D	size	J	V	DNA	CDR3
TRBD2	-	TRBJ2-3	TRBV5-1	TGCGCCAGCAGCTTGGATTCGGGGGGGCCGGGAGATACGCAGTATTTT	CASSLDSGGPGDTQYF
-	-	TRBJ1-1	TRBV5-6	TGTGCCAGCAGCGTCAGGGCAGCAGGGGCCTTAACACCTTTCTTT	CASSVRAAGALTPFF
TRBD2	-	TRBJ2-3	TRBV18	TGTGCCAGCTCACCTACGGGACTAGCGATCACAGATACGCAGTATTTT	CASSPTGLAITDTQYF
-	few	TRBJ2-1	TRBV6-5	TGTGCCAGCGGCCGCTCGGGTTACAATGAGCAGTTCTTC	CASGRSGYNEQFF
TRBD1	-	TRBJ2-3	TRBV6-1	TGTGCCAGCAGTGAACCCGGGACAGGGAGGGGGATTAGGGATACGCAGTATTTT	CASSEPGTGRGIRDTQYF
TRBD1	-	TRBJ2-2	TRBV11-3	TGTGCCAGCAGCCCTGGGGAGAGGTTGGGACAGGACACCGGGGAGCTGTTTTTT	CASSPGERLGQDTGELFF
TRBD2	-	TRBJ2-1	TRBV20-1	TGCAGTGCTAGTGTTTCGGGACTAGCTTCTGAGCAGTTCTTC	CSASVSGLASEQFF
-	-	TRBJ1-2	TRBV2	TGTGCCACCTCAGGACAGCGGCCCTACTATGGCTACACCTTC	CATSGQRPYYGYTF
TRBD2	-	TRBJ2-5	TRBV2	TGTGCCAGCAGTGCTAGGACTAGCATAGAGACCCAGTACTTC	CASSARTSIETQYF
-	-	TRBJ1-2	TRBV18	TGTGCCAGCTCACCCAAGGGGAACTATGGCTACACCTTC	CASSPKGNYGYTF
-	once	TRBJ1-2	TRBV5-1	TGCGCCAGCAGCGTGAGTAACTATGGCTACACCTTC	CASSVSNYGYTF
-	-	TRBJ1-5	TRBV23-1	TGCGCCAGCAGTCAAAAACAGGGTAATCAGCCCCAGCATTTT	CASSQKQGNQPQHF
TRBD1	-	TRBJ1-2	TRBV24-1	TGTGCCACCAGTGATTTGACAGGGGGTGCCCCTAGTAACTATGGCTACACCTTC	CATSDLTGGAPSNYGYTF